The T cell receptor (beta chain) under discussion was sequenced for a study of tumor and adjacent non-tumor tissue in lung cancer. Study overall: Aged 31 to 76 years, patients included under 13 men and 4 to 6 women with stage I to III disease.

Study results and caveats: Top 100 clones took a larger repertoire share in normal lung. Tumor tissue had significantly higher TCR diversity than normal lung.

No cell sorting was done before RNA was extracted from the tissue. Newly diagnosed lung cancer patients had thoracic surgery in China, August–late 2014, without prior chemotherapy. Concerning this clonotype itself: Its antigen is currently unknown. It may be a read error: a sequence one base away is much more abundant.

This CDR3 spans 13 amino acids. CDR1 SGHDT and CDR2 YYEEEE come from the germline V gene. Three rounds of nested PCR, following a modified ARM-PCR protocol, produced the TCRbeta library. Using its own MiXCR run on the multiplex PCR reads, TCRdb lists one record per CDR3 protein. The sample shows about 200,000 distinct CDR3 sequences, about two thirds of them seen only once. The chain is built from TRBV5-6 and TRBJ2-3; D might be TRBD2 (5 bases). Sequenced: lung tumor tissue. The receptor's source is a man in his sixties with non-small cell lung cancer. CDR3 in amino acids: CASSLGSTETQYF. The DNA of the CDR3 is TGTGCCAGCAGCTTAGGGAGCACAGAAACGCAGTATTTT.